The 11 T cell receptor beta chains presented below share a single source sample, sequenced in a study of shared clonotypes between healthy human individuals. Clones were read by immunoSEQ multiplex PCR, and TCRdb kept only the in-frame ones, dropping some. The table includes 2 million to 2.5 million clones, roughly 93% detected once. Material for sequencing was naive CD4+ T cells from PBMCs. The subset: CD45RA+ positively selected. All receptors come from a man between 18 and 29 years old in good health. Some clones in this sample may be carry-over from other donors' samples.

The rearrangement links TRBV28 to TRBJ2-7; D perhaps matches TRBD2 (6 bases). Trimming left V 2 bases short and J 2 bases short, with 22 bases between. The CDR3 consists of 18 residues. Germline V CDR1 and CDR2: MDHEN, SYDVKM. The CDR3 DNA sequence: TGTGCCAGCAGTTTAGTCCTCTCCTTGGGCGGGATCACCTACGAGCAGTACTTC. Amino acids: CASSLVLSLGGITYEQYF.

V gene TRBV5-3 combines with J gene TRBJ1-2, with 7 bases identical to TRBD1. TRBV5-3 is flagged as an ORF with uncertain function. V was pared by 0 bases and J by 8 bases, with 4 bases of the junction left unmatched. The length of the CDR3 is 13 residues. In DNA form, the CDR3 reads TGTGCCAGAAGCTTGGATCAGGGGGTAGGCTACACCTTC. It translates to CARSLDQGVGYTF.

This clone was picked up one time. This chain joins TRBV28 and TRBJ1-1, with 9 bases fitting TRBD1. Looked up from germline, CDR1 is MDHEN and CDR2 is SYDVKM. There are 14 residues in the CDR3. Unmatched junction bases numbered 4, after V lost 4 bases and J lost 4 bases. The CDR3 DNA reads TGTGCCAGCAGTTGGGGACAGGGTGGCACTGAAGCTTTCTTT. This codes for CASSWGQGGTEAFF.

A word on this clone: Other DNA variants within this sample encode the same CDR3. V gene TRBV19 combines with J gene TRBJ2-2, with D perhaps TRBD1 or TRBD2 (6 bases each). CDR3 length: 13 residues. With 5 bases removed from V and 6 bases from J, the gap between germline ends came to 10 bases. Per germline, CDR1 LNHDA and CDR2 SQIVND (reference sequence). In DNA form, the CDR3 reads TGTGCCAGTAGTCGAAGGGGGGCCGGGGAGCTGTTTTTT. Translated, it gives CASSRRGAGELFF.

V and J are TRBV2 and TRBJ2-7, with D hard to call. Trimming shortened V by 8 bases and J by 2 bases, and 10 bases separated the two germline ends. CDR1 and CDR2 (germline): SNHLY, FYNNEI. The CDR3 runs 12 residues. The CDR3 bases are TGTGCCAGCGGGATTAGGCCCTACGAGCAGTACTTC. This gives the protein CASGIRPYEQYF.

This chain uses TRBV28 with TRBJ2-2, with D maybe TRBD2 (6 bases). V was shortened by 5 bases and J by 5 bases, with 18 bases between the two germline ends. CDR3 length: 16 residues. Germline CDR1 MDHEN, CDR2 SYDVKM. The CDR3 region is CASSGLRASRTGELFF. The CDR3, as DNA: TGTGCCAGCAGTGGACTAAGGGCTAGCCGTACCGGGGAGCTGTTTTTT.

This chain links TRBV2 with TRBJ1-1; TRBD1 agrees at 7 bases. Germline V lookup: CDR1 SNHLY, CDR2 FYNNEI. The CDR3 has 14 residues. V trimming: 5 bases; J trimming: 2 bases; junction bases outside the gene matches: 5. The DNA of the CDR3 is TGTGCCAGCAGTATGTCAGGGGGAAACACTGAAGCTTTCTTT. Encoded protein: CASSMSGGNTEAFF.

For this clone: The same CDR3 also results from other DNA sequences found in this sample. The V call is TRBV7-9, the J call TRBJ2-5; no firm D call. CDR3 length equals 17 residues. V was cut by 5 bases and J by 5 bases, with 24 bases left in between. Germline values: CDR1 SEHNR, CDR2 FQNEAQ (reference sequence). CDR3 sequence: CASSRRLIGLALETQYF. The CDR3 DNA sequence: TGTGCCAGCAGCCGCCGCCTGATAGGTTTAGCCCTGGAGACCCAGTACTTC.

The chain uses TRBV7-2 and TRBJ2-1; 15 nucleotides line up with TRBD2. V lost 5 bases, J lost 8 bases, and 4 bases stayed unmatched. Germline V gene data show CDR1 as SGHTA and CDR2 as FQGNSA. CDR3 size: 15 residues. The CDR3 protein is CASSLGLAGGYEQFF. CDR3 bases: TGTGCCAGCAGCCTGGGACTAGCGGGAGGATATGAGCAGTTCTTC. Looking up the rest from reference TRBV7-2 and TRBJ2-1 gives the full variable domain: GAGVSQSPSNKVTEKGKDVELRCDPISGHTALYWYRQSLGQGLEFLIYFQGNSAPDKSGLPSDRFSAERTGGSVSTLTIQRTQQEDSAVYLCASSLGLAGGYEQFFGPGTRLTVL.

The gene calls are TRBV11-2 and TRBJ2-1; 14 bases match TRBD2. The CDR3 totals 18 residues. V was clipped by 1 base and J by 7 bases; unmatched bases: 9. Per the germline V gene, CDR1 is SGHAT and CDR2 is FQNNGV. The DNA of the CDR3 is TGTGCCAGCAGCTTAGTCGGGACTAGCGGGAGCATTTATAATGAGCAGTTCTTC. It yields the protein CASSLVGTSGSIYNEQFF.

The V call is TRBV4-2, the J call TRBJ1-2; 8 nucleotides line up with TRBD1. Germline V gene sequence: CDR1 LGHNA, CDR2 YNFKEQ. This CDR3 contains 15 residues. Losses at the gene ends were 4 bases for V and 7 bases for J; bases not matched to a gene: 11. CDR3 sequence: CASSPDPTGGRGYTF. Here the CDR3 DNA reads TGTGCCAGCAGCCCAGACCCTACAGGGGGACGTGGCTACACCTTC.